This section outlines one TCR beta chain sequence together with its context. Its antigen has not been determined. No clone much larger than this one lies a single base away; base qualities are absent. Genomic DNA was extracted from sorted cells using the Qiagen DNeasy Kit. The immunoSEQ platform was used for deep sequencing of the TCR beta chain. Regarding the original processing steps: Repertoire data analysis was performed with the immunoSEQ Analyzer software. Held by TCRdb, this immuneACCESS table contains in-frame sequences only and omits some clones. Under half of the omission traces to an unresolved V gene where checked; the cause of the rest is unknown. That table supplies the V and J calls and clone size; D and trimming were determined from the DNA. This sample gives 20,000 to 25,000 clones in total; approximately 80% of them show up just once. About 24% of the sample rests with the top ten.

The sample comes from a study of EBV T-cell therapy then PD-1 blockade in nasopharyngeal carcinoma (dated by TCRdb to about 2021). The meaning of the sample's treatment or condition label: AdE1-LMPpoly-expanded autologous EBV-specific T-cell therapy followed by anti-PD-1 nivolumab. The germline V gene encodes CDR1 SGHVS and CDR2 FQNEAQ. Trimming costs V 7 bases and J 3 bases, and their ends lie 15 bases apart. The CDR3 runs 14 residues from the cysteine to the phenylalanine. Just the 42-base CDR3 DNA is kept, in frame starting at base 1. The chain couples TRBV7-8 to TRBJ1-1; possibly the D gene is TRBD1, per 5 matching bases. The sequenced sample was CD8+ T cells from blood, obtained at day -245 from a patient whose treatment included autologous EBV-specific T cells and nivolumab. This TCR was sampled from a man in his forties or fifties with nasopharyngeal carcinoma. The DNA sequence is TGTGCCAGCATCGCTTGGGGGTCGCACACTGAAGCTTTCTTT. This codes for CASIAWGSHTEAFF.